These 30 T cell receptor beta chains were all obtained from the same sample, sequenced in a study of cytotoxic CD8 clonotypes in ibrutinib-treated CLL. TCRdb's copy holds only in-frame clones and misses some; the assay was immunoSEQ multiplex PCR. The data show about 270,000 clones, around 76% seen once. The sample consisted of PBMCs, taken at disease progression, from a patient treated with ibrutinib. The origin of the receptors is a human donor with chronic lymphocytic leukemia.

This chain links TRBV25-1 with TRBJ1-3; TRBD1 might be the D (5 bases). V dropped 2 bases and J dropped 0 bases, with 11 bases sitting between them. Germline values: CDR1 MGHDK, CDR2 SYGVNS. The CDR3 sequence is 16 residues long. CDR3 coding DNA: TGTGCCAGCAGTGAACAGGGAACAAGCTCTGGAAACACCATATATTTT. Translated: CASSEQGTSSGNTIYF.

J is TRBJ2-1 and V is TRBV7-2, with TRBD2 matching 9 bases. The CDR3 is 17 amino acids. The germline CDR1 and CDR2 sequences are SGHTA and FQGNSA. Unmatched junction bases numbered 15, after V lost 5 bases and J lost 7 bases. The CDR3 DNA is TGTGCCAGCAGCCCACGACTAGCGGACCCAGGACGGAATGAGCAGTTCTTC. Translating it yields CASSPRLADPGRNEQFF.

For the CDR3, the DNA is TGCAGCGTCGATCCAGGGGTTCCAGATACGCAGTATTTT. Translating gives CSVDPGVPDTQYF. This sequence joins TRBV29-1 and TRBJ2-3, with TRBD1 as a possible D gene (6 bases). In germline, CDR1 is SQVTM, CDR2 ANQGSEA. The CDR3 consists of 13 residues. V was cut by 6 bases and J by 4 bases, with 14 bases left in between.

The chain combines TRBV18 with TRBJ2-7; a possible D gene is TRBD2 (6 bases). The CDR3 runs 14 residues. V gave up 2 bases and J gave up 2 bases, with 10 bases separating them. The germline CDR1 and CDR2 sequences are KGHSH and LQKENI. CDR3 in amino acids: CASSPDGGTYEQYF. In DNA form, the CDR3 reads TGTGCCAGCTCACCAGATGGGGGGACCTACGAGCAGTACTTC. The variable domain in full, with the rest retrieved from reference TRBV18 and TRBJ2-7, is NAGVMQNPRHLVRRRGQEARLRCSPMKGHSHVYWYRQLPEEGLKFMVYLQKENIIDESGMPKERFSAEFPKEGPSILRIQQVVRGDSAAYFCASSPDGGTYEQYFGPGTRLTVT.

The rearrangement uses TRBV29-1 and TRBJ2-3, with D uncertain. CDR3 size: 14 residues. The V end lost 5 bases, the J end lost 2 bases, and 14 bases lay between the germline ends. Looked up from germline, CDR1 is SQVTM and CDR2 is ANQGSEA. CDR3 residues: CSVTPGLNTDTQYF. The CDR3 region has the DNA TGCAGCGTTACCCCGGGTCTAAACACAGATACGCAGTATTTT.

The chain combines TRBV18 with TRBJ2-3, with D possibly TRBD2 on 5 matching bases. V was shortened by 4 bases and J by 6 bases, with 20 bases between the two germline ends. CDR1 is KGHSH and CDR2 is LQKENI in the germline V gene. This CDR3 spans 16 amino acids. CDR3 region: CASSLSTRIGLDTQYF. CDR3 in DNA: TGTGCCAGCTCACTAAGTACTAGAATTGGTTTGGATACGCAGTATTTT.

V is TRBV27 and J is TRBJ2-4; 10 positions agree with TRBD1. J gave up 8 bases and V 5 bases, and 15 bases lay outside the gene matches. Per germline, CDR1 MNHEY and CDR2 SMNVEV (reference sequence). This CDR3 is 17 amino acids long. CDR3 region: CASSLRDRGAQNDIQYF. The CDR3 coding sequence is TGTGCCAGCAGTCTTCGGGACAGGGGTGCCCAAAATGACATTCAGTACTTC.

The rearrangement links TRBV9 to TRBJ2-2; D uncertain. V was shortened by 4 bases and J by 5 bases, with 6 bases between the two germline ends. Germline CDR1 SGDLS, CDR2 YYNGEE. The CDR3 runs to 12 residues. As DNA, the CDR3 is TGTGCCAGCAGCTATAGTACCGGGGAGCTGTTTTTT. Translated, it gives CASSYSTGELFF.

This clone was picked up a small number of times. The rearrangement joins TRBV5-1 to TRBJ2-7; D uncertain. Germline CDR1 and CDR2: SGHRS and YFSETQ. The V end lost 1 base, the J end lost 0 bases, and 11 bases lay between the germline ends. This CDR3 has 15 amino acids. CDR3 sequence (DNA): TGCGCCAGCAGCTTGCATTGGGCCAGCTCCTACGAGCAGTACTTC. Its protein product is CASSLHWASSYEQYF. Based on the CDR3 plus reference TRBV5-1 and TRBJ2-7, the full variable domain is KAGVTQTPRYLIKTRGQQVTLSCSPISGHRSVSWYQQTPGQGLQFLFEYFSETQRNKGNFPGRFSGRQFSNSRSEMNVSTLELGDSALYLCASSLHWASSYEQYFGPGTRLTVT.

CDR3 coding DNA: TGTGCCAGTAGTATAGCGGGGACAATTGGCTACGAGCAGTACTTC. Translating gives CASSIAGTIGYEQYF. The rearrangement uses TRBV19 and TRBJ2-7, with a tentative D call TRBD1 (6 bases). The CDR3 totals 15 residues. Looked up from germline, CDR1 is LNHDA and CDR2 is SQIVND (reference sequence). With 1 base removed from V and 3 bases from J, the gap between germline ends came to 13 bases.

The chain is built from TRBV1 and TRBJ2-7; whether TRBD2, the table's D call, matches the DNA was not checked. TRBV1 is an annotated pseudogene. This CDR3 spans 16 amino acids. CDR3 residues: CTSSQDPGTSGYEQYF. CDR3 nucleotide sequence: TGCACCAGCAGCCAAGATCCTGGGACTAGCGGTTACGAGCAGTACTTC.

The rearrangement joins TRBV4-1 to TRBJ2-5; tentative D call: TRBD1 (6 bases). CDR3 length equals 19 residues. The germline V and J ends were trimmed by 2 bases and 1 base, with 23 bases remaining between them. Germline CDR1 is MGHRA and CDR2 is YSYEKL. CDR3 sequence (DNA): TGCGCCAGCAGCCAAACAGGGTGGAGTAATATCGGGTTCCAAGAGACCCAGTACTTC. It encodes CASSQTGWSNIGFQETQYF.

The chain is built from TRBV6-6 and TRBJ2-3, with a tentative D call TRBD2 (7 bases). Looked up from germline, CDR1 is MNHNY and CDR2 is SVGAGI (reference sequence). V gave up 6 bases and J gave up 6 bases, with 16 bases separating them. This CDR3 contains 14 residues. The CDR3 nucleotides read TGTGCCAGCAGGGTGGCAGGGGAGGGGGATACGCAGTATTTT. This translates into CASRVAGEGDTQYF.

This clone was recorded only once. The rearrangement uses TRBV5-1 and TRBJ2-3; no firm D call. The V end was cut by 7 bases, the J end by 6 bases, with 15 bases between. This CDR3 spans 13 amino acids. From germline, CDR1 is SGHRS and CDR2 YFSETQ. CDR3 amino acids: CASPHEAPDTQYF. The CDR3 DNA is TGCGCCAGCCCCCATGAAGCCCCCGATACGCAGTATTTT.

In this sample, this clone turned up a few times. The chain combines TRBV6-1 with TRBJ1-5; no definite D call. CDR3 size: 18 residues. V dropped 0 bases and J dropped 2 bases, with 17 bases sitting between them. From germline, CDR1 is MNHNS and CDR2 SASEGT. CDR3 residues: CASSEARRGREGNQPQHF. CDR3 bases: TGTGCCAGCAGTGAAGCGCGTCGGGGTAGGGAAGGCAATCAGCCCCAGCATTTT.

The J gene is TRBJ1-5, the V gene TRBV19; D gene ambiguous. V lost 5 bases, J lost 0 bases, and 17 bases lay in between. Looked up from germline, CDR1 is LNHDA and CDR2 is SQIVND (reference sequence). The CDR3 spans 17 residues. The CDR3 region is CASSARSGTYSNQPQHF. The CDR3 nucleotides are TGTGCCAGTAGTGCCCGGTCAGGAACGTATAGCAATCAGCCCCAGCATTTT. Filled out from reference TRBV19 and TRBJ1-5, the complete variable domain reads DGGITQSPKYLFRKEGQNVTLSCEQNLNHDAMYWYRQDPGQGLRLIYYSQIVNDFQKGDIAEGYSVSREKKESFPLTVTSAQKNPTAFYLCASSARSGTYSNQPQHFGDGTRLSIL.

The rearrangement uses TRBV2 and TRBJ1-6, with D possibly matching TRBD1 (6 bases). Germline loops: CDR1 SNHLY, CDR2 FYNNEI. CDR3 length: 15 amino acids. The ends were cut back, 2 bases at V and 8 bases at J, with 13 bases in the middle. The CDR3 bases are TGTGCCAGCAGTGAAATGGGGGGCGCGTATTCACCCCTCCACTTT. Translation gives CASSEMGGAYSPLHF.

The chain has TRBV28 and TRBJ2-1, with 11 bases lining up with TRBD2. The V and J ends lost 6 bases and 8 bases, in that order; junction bases with no gene match: 9. The CDR3 loop spans 15 amino acids. Germline CDR1 is MDHEN and CDR2 is SYDVKM. The DNA of the CDR3 is TGTGCCAGCAGATTAGCGGGAGGGCCTTTGGATGAGCAGTTCTTC. Encoded protein: CASRLAGGPLDEQFF.

The chain couples TRBV19 to TRBJ2-7; maybe TRBD2 (5 bases). CDR1 and CDR2 from the germline V gene are LNHDA and SQIVND (reference sequence). The length of the CDR3 is 14 residues. The V end lost 5 bases, the J end lost 1 base, and 12 bases lay between the germline ends. The CDR3 here is CASSYGVTSYEQYF. The CDR3 DNA is TGTGCCAGTAGTTACGGGGTCACATCCTACGAGCAGTACTTC.

This sequence joins TRBV4-1 and TRBJ2-1; D gene unclear. The CDR3 sequence is 15 residues long. V gave up 4 bases and J gave up 0 bases, with 10 bases separating them. Germline V gene lookup returns CDR1 MGHRA and CDR2 YSYEKL. The CDR3 loop reads CASSPIPNSYNEQFF. The CDR3 DNA reads as TGCGCCAGCAGCCCCATCCCCAACTCCTACAATGAGCAGTTCTTC.

V and J are TRBV23-1 and TRBJ2-1, with TRBD2 matching over 10 bases. TRBV23-1 is an ORF; its function is uncertain. V lost 8 bases to trimming and J lost 9 bases; unmatched junction nucleotides: 1. The CDR3 has 11 amino acids. CDR3 in amino acids: CASASGSEQFF. As DNA, the CDR3 is TGCGCCAGCGCTAGCGGGAGTGAGCAGTTCTTC.

The chain links TRBV7-3 to TRBJ2-1; weak D call: TRBD1 (6 bases). Germline V lookup: CDR1 SGHTA, CDR2 FQGTGA. Trimming stripped 3 bases from V and 0 bases from J, with 9 bases between. The CDR3 is made up of 15 amino acids. CDR3 DNA sequence: TGTGCCAGCAGCTTCCAGGGGAGCTCCTACAATGAGCAGTTCTTC. Protein: CASSFQGSSYNEQFF. Full variable domain (missing parts from reference TRBV7-3 and TRBJ2-1): GAGVSQTPSNKVTEKGKYVELRCDPISGHTALYWYRQSLGQGPEFLIYFQGTGAADDSGLPNDRFFAVRPEGSVSTLKIQRTERGDSAVYLCASSFQGSSYNEQFFGPGTRLTVL.

The chain employs TRBV6-1 and TRBJ2-3; D is unresolved. The V end lost 4 bases, the J end lost 0 bases, and 8 bases lay between the germline ends. The CDR3 extends over 14 amino acids. CDR1 and CDR2 from the germline V gene are MNHNS and SASEGT. The CDR3 bases are TGTGCCAGCAGTGCCGGCTATAGCACAGATACGCAGTATTTT. It yields the protein CASSAGYSTDTQYF.

The chain is built from TRBV10-2 and TRBJ2-7; 13 positions agree with TRBD2. The length of the CDR3 is 15 residues. J was trimmed by 5 bases and V by 6 bases; bases with no gene match: 7. Germline V gene data show CDR1 as WSHSY and CDR2 as SAAADI. The CDR3 loop reads CASRPLAGGGHEQYF. The CDR3, as DNA: TGCGCCAGCAGACCACTAGCGGGAGGGGGTCACGAGCAGTACTTC.

This chain joins TRBV15 and TRBJ1-2; a possible D gene is TRBD1 (6 bases). The V end lost 2 bases, the J end lost 8 bases, and 12 bases lay between the germline ends. There are 13 residues in the CDR3. The germline V gene has CDR1 LNHNV and CDR2 YYDKDF (reference sequence). The CDR3 protein is CATSRQGTRGYTF. CDR3 bases: TGTGCCACCAGCAGACAGGGGACGCGCGGCTACACCTTC.

The V gene is TRBV6-5, the J gene TRBJ2-7, with 8 nucleotides matching TRBD2. The V and J ends lost 6 bases and 3 bases, in that order; junction bases with no gene match: 7. This CDR3 has 14 residues. Germline V gene lookup returns CDR1 MNHEY and CDR2 SVGAGI. The CDR3 DNA is TGTGCCAGCAGCACAACTGGGACTAGCTACGAGCAGTACTTC. This sequence encodes CASSTTGTSYEQYF.

This clone was counted only a few times. In nucleotides, the CDR3 is TGCGCCAGCAGCGCCGGCCTAGGAGGGCCGTCCACAGATACGCAGTATTTT. Translated, it gives CASSAGLGGPSTDTQYF. V usage is TRBV5-1 and J usage is TRBJ2-3; a weak D match, TRBD2 (6 bases). CDR3 length equals 17 residues. The germline V and J ends were trimmed by 4 bases and 2 bases, with 20 bases remaining between them. Germline V CDR1 and CDR2: SGHRS, YFSETQ. Complete variable domain (other parts from reference TRBV5-1 and TRBJ2-3): KAGVTQTPRYLIKTRGQQVTLSCSPISGHRSVSWYQQTPGQGLQFLFEYFSETQRNKGNFPGRFSGRQFSNSRSEMNVSTLELGDSALYLCASSAGLGGPSTDTQYFGPGTRLTVL.

The gene calls are TRBV29-1 and TRBJ1-1; no reliable D call. The CDR3 has 11 amino acids. V shed 4 bases and J shed 3 bases, with 6 bases lying between them. CDR1 and CDR2 (germline): SQVTM, ANQGSEA. The CDR3 region has the DNA TGCAGCGTTGGATTGGACACTGAAGCTTTCTTT. This gives the protein CSVGLDTEAFF.

The chain has TRBV7-9 and TRBJ2-3, with D perhaps TRBD1 or TRBD2 (5 bases each). Germline V gene data show CDR1 as SEHNR and CDR2 as FQNEAQ (reference sequence). This CDR3 contains 15 residues. Between the trimmed V and J ends, which lost 4 bases and 2 bases, there was a span of 13 bases. The CDR3 protein is CASSSWDGFTDTQYF. For the CDR3, the DNA is TGTGCCAGCAGCTCCTGGGACGGCTTCACAGATACGCAGTATTTT.

The J gene is TRBJ2-1, the V gene TRBV27; possible D gene TRBD2, 5 bases. The CDR3 length is 16 residues. The germline gives CDR1 MNHEY, CDR2 SMNVEV (reference sequence). V lost 4 bases and J lost 7, with 20 bases in between. The CDR3 spells CASSYTRLLPRNEQFF. CDR3 DNA sequence: TGTGCCAGCAGTTACACCCGACTACTCCCTCGGAATGAGCAGTTCTTC.